These 10 T cell receptor beta chains were sequenced from one sample in a study of cytomegalovirus exposure and HLA in healthy donors. Researchers ran the PCR with 60 Vbeta and 13 Jbeta primers. Here immunoSEQ multiplex PCR was the method, and the copy in TCRdb shows in-frame clones only, minus some. The table shows over 70,000 clones, with roughly 67% occurring only once. The source material was PBMCs. All receptors come from a woman between 45 and 60 years old in good health and CMV-seropositive.

V and J are TRBV15 and TRBJ2-3; 10 bases are shared with TRBD2. V lost 0 bases to trimming and J lost 1 base; unmatched junction nucleotides: 7. Germline CDR1 LNHNV, CDR2 YYDKDF (reference sequence). The CDR3 totals 18 residues. CDR3 in DNA: TGTGCCACCAGCAGAGAACTAGCGGGGAGGGGTGGCACAGATACGCAGTATTTT. It specifies CATSRELAGRGGTDTQYF.

This chain joins TRBV7-9 and TRBJ2-2, with D tentatively TRBD1 (6 bases). CDR3 length equals 15 residues. In germline, CDR1 is SEHNR, CDR2 FQNEAQ (reference sequence). The ends were cut back, 4 bases at V and 5 bases at J, with 14 bases in the middle. CDR3 nucleotide sequence: TGTGCCAGCAGCTCCACAAACAGGGATACCGGGGAGCTGTTTTTT. Residues: CASSSTNRDTGELFF.

V gene TRBV30 combines with J gene TRBJ2-3, with D perhaps TRBD1 (6 bases). The V and J ends lost 0 bases and 4 bases respectively, with 8 bases between them. Germline V gene data show CDR1 as GTSNPN and CDR2 as SVGIG (reference sequence). CDR3 length: 13 residues. In nucleotides, the CDR3 is TGTGCCTGGAGTGTAGGGGGAGCAGATACGCAGTATTTT. Translation: CAWSVGGADTQYF.

This clone was recorded a few times. The chain links TRBV9 to TRBJ2-1; D gene uncertain. CDR3 length: 15 amino acids. Germline CDR1 and CDR2: SGDLS and YYNGEE. V shed 1 base and J shed 0 bases, with 8 bases lying between them. The CDR3 loop is CASSVMAGSYNEQFF. The DNA of the CDR3 is TGTGCCAGCAGCGTAATGGCAGGCTCCTACAATGAGCAGTTCTTC.

This clone has just a few counts. The chain uses TRBV6-6 and TRBJ2-7, with D hard to call. With 4 bases removed from V and 2 bases from J, the gap between germline ends came to 12 bases. Germline CDR1 is MNHNY and CDR2 is SVGAGI (reference sequence). The CDR3 loop spans 14 amino acids. The CDR3 nucleotides read TGTGCCAGCAGTTGGGCCCCCCCGGCCTACGAGCAGTACTTC. Its protein is CASSWAPPAYEQYF.

This clone has a handful of counts. Here the CDR3 reads CASSVGAGEQETQYF. CDR3 DNA sequence: TGTGCCAGCAGCGTAGGCGCAGGCGAACAAGAGACCCAGTACTTC. The V and J genes are TRBV9 and TRBJ2-5; D is ambiguous. The CDR3 runs 15 residues. V was pared by 0 bases and J by 2 bases, with 11 bases between. Germline lookup yields CDR1 SGDLS and CDR2 YYNGEE. Full variable domain (missing parts from reference TRBV9 and TRBJ2-5): DSGVTQTPKHLITATGQRVTLRCSPRSGDLSVYWYQQSLDQGLQFLIQYYNGEERAKGNILERFSAQQFPDLHSELNLSSLELGDSALYFCASSVGAGEQETQYFGPGTRLLVL.

The chain links TRBV19 to TRBJ1-5; the D gene is possibly TRBD1 (5 bases). Trimming took off 7 bases at V and 4 bases at J, with 17 bases between the two ends. Germline assignment: CDR1 LNHDA and CDR2 SQIVND (reference sequence). The CDR3 runs to 15 residues. This CDR3 is CASIDGAGRNQPQHF. The DNA of the CDR3 is TGTGCCAGTATTGATGGGGCGGGGAGGAATCAGCCCCAGCATTTT.

The table lists this clone with a few counts. This chain links TRBV28 with TRBJ2-3, with 7 positions matching TRBD1. V dropped 6 bases and J dropped 3; count of bases not matched to a gene: 9. The CDR3 has 15 amino acids. CDR1 MDHEN and CDR2 SYDVKM come from the germline V gene. The CDR3 reads CASSQPTGLTDTQYF. CDR3 DNA: TGTGCCAGCAGCCAGCCGACAGGGCTTACAGATACGCAGTATTTT.

The V call is TRBV13, the J call TRBJ2-7; 12 bases are shared with TRBD2. The CDR3 totals 15 residues. Germline V gene lookup returns CDR1 PRHDT and CDR2 FYEKMQ (reference sequence). The J segment lost 5 bases and the V segment lost 4 bases, leaving 6 bases of the junction unmatched. This CDR3 reads CASSSTSGGFHEQYF. In DNA, the CDR3 is TGTGCCAGCAGCTCAACTAGCGGGGGGTTCCACGAGCAGTACTTC.

The chain combines TRBV5-1 with TRBJ1-1, with TRBD1 matching over 9 bases. CDR1 and CDR2 (germline): SGHRS, YFSETQ. V lost 4 bases and J lost 7; bases outside the gene matches: 11. The CDR3 runs to 15 residues. The CDR3 DNA reads TGCGCCAGCAGCCCACTTGGGGGACAGGGAGGTGAAGCTTTCTTT. This encodes CASSPLGGQGGEAFF.